Listed below are T cell receptor beta chains from one sample, sequenced in a study of CD8 T cells in ankylosing spondylitis. TCRdb independently ran MiXCR on the 5' RACE reads; one entry per CDR3 protein. The data show 150,000 to 200,000 distinct CDR3 sequences, 9.5% to 13% seen once. Sequencing was performed on blood, either unsorted or a sorted T cell fraction (not recorded which). The source is a male donor with ankylosing spondylitis or in good health (not recorded which). Each CDR3 is given with its conserved first and last residue. D genes are given only for firm matches. Clone size is given for some rows only: seen once, a few or many times, or a class if the clone is expanded.

CDR3aa,CDR3nt,abundance,d_gene,v_gene,j_gene
CASRGAASSTDTQYF,TGCGCCAGCAGGGGCGCAGCTTCTAGCACAGATACGCAGTATTTT,many,NA,TRBV10-2,TRBJ2-3
CASSPRDKSLPNTGELFF,TGTGCCAGCAGCCCCCGGGACAAATCCTTACCAAACACCGGGGAGCTGTTTTTT,many,NA,TRBV14,TRBJ2-2
CASSVITRQDAEAFF,TGCGCCAGCAGCGTGATAACCCGACAGGACGCTGAAGCTTTCTTT,NA,NA,TRBV5-1,TRBJ1-1
CASSPSSGSSYNEQFF,TGCGCCAGCAGCCCATCTAGCGGAAGCTCCTACAATGAGCAGTTCTTC,many,TRBD2,TRBV5-1,TRBJ2-1
CSVGVFGKAEQYF,TGCAGCGTGGGCGTATTTGGCAAGGCCGAGCAGTACTTC,many,NA,TRBV29-1,TRBJ2-7
CASSARDRVLLWTEAFF,TGTGCCAGCAGTGCCCGGGACAGGGTTCTTCTGTGGACTGAAGCTTTCTTT,NA,TRBD1,TRBV28,TRBJ1-1
CSVPSAAETQYF,TGCAGCGTCCCATCCGCCGCAGAGACCCAGTACTTC,many,NA,TRBV29-1,TRBJ2-5
CASSQGGYTF,TGTGCCAGCAGTCAGGGAGGCTACACCTTC,NA,NA,TRBV6-2/TRBV6-3,TRBJ1-2
CASSFLLGQGKETQYF,TGTGCCAGCAGTTTTCTATTGGGACAGGGGAAAGAGACCCAGTACTTC,many,TRBD1,TRBV28,TRBJ2-5
CSARGGEVETQYF,TGCAGTGCTAGAGGTGGGGAGGTGGAGACCCAGTACTTC,few,NA,TRBV20-1,TRBJ2-5
CASSVGRSSGNTIYF,TGTGCCAGCTCAGTTGGACGGAGCTCTGGAAACACCATATATTTT,many,NA,TRBV18,TRBJ1-3
CSARPGGGGTNTEAFF,TGCAGTGCTAGACCGGGCGGGGGGGGGACGAACACTGAAGCTTTCTTT,few,NA,TRBV20-1,TRBJ1-1
CATSRQGDTGELFF,TGTGCCACCAGTCGACAGGGCGACACCGGGGAGCTGTTTTTT,many,TRBD1,TRBV24-1,TRBJ2-2
CASSGNTGRETQYF,TGTGCCAGCAGCGGGAACACAGGGCGAGAGACCCAGTACTTC,few,NA,TRBV5-6,TRBJ2-5
CSVGTSSADTQYF,TGCAGTGTTGGGACTAGCAGCGCCGATACGCAGTATTTT,NA,TRBD2,TRBV20-1,TRBJ2-3
CASTHQGPPQHF,TGTGCCAGCACCCACCAGGGACCGCCCCAGCATTTT,many,NA,TRBV6-2/TRBV6-3,TRBJ1-5
CSASLAGTDTQYF,TGCAGTGCTTCGCTAGCGGGGACAGATACGCAGTATTTT,few,TRBD2,TRBV20-1,TRBJ2-3
CASSYSNNPVGQFF,TGTGCCAGCAGTTACTCCAATAATCCGGTCGGGCAGTTCTTC,few,NA,TRBV6-2/TRBV6-3,TRBJ2-1
CSAGFRDSNNQPQHF,TGCAGTGCTGGATTCCGGGACAGCAACAATCAGCCCCAGCATTTT,many,TRBD1,TRBV20-1,TRBJ1-5
CASRVVSTGELFF,TGTGCCAGCAGGGTTGTGAGCACCGGGGAGCTGTTTTTT,NA,NA,TRBV6-2/TRBV6-3,TRBJ2-2
CASSLPHQGYEQYF,TGCGCCAGCAGCTTGCCACACCAGGGCTACGAGCAGTACTTC,once,NA,TRBV5-1,TRBJ2-7
CASSQGQGAHNEQFF,TGTGCCAGCAGCCAAGGACAGGGGGCCCACAATGAGCAGTTCTTC,NA,TRBD1,TRBV3-1,TRBJ2-1
CASTWTGGLKETQYF,TGTGCCAGCACCTGGACAGGGGGCTTGAAAGAGACCCAGTACTTC,NA,TRBD1,TRBV12-3/TRBV12-4,TRBJ2-5
CASSYSPPQGAKYEQYF,TGTGCCAGCAGTTACTCACCACCCCAGGGGGCTAAGTACGAGCAGTACTTC,few,TRBD1,TRBV6-5,TRBJ2-7
CASSSGGLANYGYTF,TGTGCCAGCAGCTCTGGGGGGTTAGCTAACTATGGCTACACCTTC,many,NA,TRBV3-1,TRBJ1-2
CASSLGYRNEKLFF,TGTGCCAGCAGCTTGGGGTACAGAAATGAAAAACTGTTTTTT,many,NA,TRBV5-8,TRBJ1-4
CASRLRRANNSPLHF,TGTGCCAGCAGGCTCCGTAGGGCTAATAATTCACCCCTCCACTTT,many,NA,TRBV27,TRBJ1-6
CATSDLGKDRRDTQYF,TGTGCCACCAGTGATTTGGGTAAGGATCGGCGGGATACGCAGTATTTT,few,NA,TRBV24-1,TRBJ2-3
CATRGDGNTGELFF,TGTGCCACCAGGGGGGACGGAAACACCGGGGAGCTGTTTTTT,many,NA,TRBV24-1,TRBJ2-2
CASSPSQEQYF,TGTGCCAGCAGCCCTTCACAGGAGCAGTACTTC,many,NA,TRBV7-8,TRBJ2-7
CASSSRGTSGGDTQYF,TGTGCCAGCAGCTCTAGAGGAACTAGCGGGGGCGATACGCAGTATTTT,NA,TRBD2,TRBV7-2,TRBJ2-3
CASRPGADSNQPQHF,TGCGCCAGCAGGCCTGGGGCAGATAGCAATCAGCCCCAGCATTTT,many,NA,TRBV5-1,TRBJ1-5
CASSESTGVSGANVLTF,TGCGCCAGCAGTGAGTCTACAGGGGTCTCTGGGGCCAACGTCCTGACTTTC,many,TRBD1,TRBV10-1,TRBJ2-6
CASSSFWLAGSNEQFF,TGTGCCAGCAGCTCGTTCTGGCTAGCGGGAAGCAATGAGCAGTTCTTC,few,TRBD2,TRBV7-9,TRBJ2-1
CASSQTRNYGYTF,TGTGCCAGCAGCCAAACTCGTAACTATGGCTACACCTTC,NA,NA,TRBV7-2,TRBJ1-2
CASSPQFLNTGELFF,TGTGCCAGCAGCCCCCAATTCTTAAACACCGGGGAGCTGTTTTTT,many,NA,TRBV11-2,TRBJ2-2
CSVEGTVRNGYTF,TGCAGCGTTGAAGGAACAGTTCGGAATGGCTACACCTTC,many,NA,TRBV29-1,TRBJ1-2
CASSPTGRYEQYF,TGTGCCAGCAGTCCGACAGGGCGCTACGAGCAGTACTTC,many,TRBD1,TRBV12-3/TRBV12-4,TRBJ2-7
CAISTGNGNYGYTF,TGTGCCATCAGTACAGGGAATGGTAACTATGGCTACACCTTC,NA,NA,TRBV10-3,TRBJ1-2
CASSLGQVDTGELFF,TGCGCCAGCAGCTTGGGGCAGGTCGACACCGGGGAGCTGTTTTTT,many,NA,TRBV5-1,TRBJ2-2
CASSLAPSAYEQYF,TGTGCCAGCAGCTTAGCGCCTAGCGCCTACGAGCAGTACTTC,many,NA,TRBV7-8,TRBJ2-7
CASSQVRGAEQYF,TGTGCCAGCAGCCAAGTACGGGGGGCCGAGCAGTACTTC,NA,NA,TRBV14,TRBJ2-7
CASSWLLGTGDNEQYF,TGTGCCAGCAGCTGGCTTTTAGGGACAGGGGACAACGAGCAGTACTTC,many,TRBD1,TRBV27,TRBJ2-7
CASSPGLHEQFF,TGTGCCAGCAGCCCGGGACTTCATGAGCAGTTCTTC,NA,NA,TRBV11-3,TRBJ2-1
CSAGRDTQYF,TGCAGTGCTGGCCGGGACACGCAGTATTTT,few,NA,TRBV20-1,TRBJ2-3
CAISEFGGYEQYF,TGTGCCATCAGTGAGTTTGGGGGCTACGAGCAGTACTTC,many,NA,TRBV10-3,TRBJ2-7
CASSEVGASRIHEQFF,TGTGCCAGCAGTGAAGTTGGGGCTTCCCGTATCCATGAGCAGTTCTTC,NA,NA,TRBV2,TRBJ2-1
CASSLIGGYGELFF,TGTGCCAGCAGTTTAATTGGGGGATACGGGGAGCTGTTTTTT,many,NA,TRBV27,TRBJ2-2
CASSVAPASGGHVEQFF,TGTGCCAGCAGCGTAGCCCCGGCTAGCGGGGGGCACGTGGAGCAGTTCTTC,many,TRBD2,TRBV9,TRBJ2-1
CASSLEQAYGYTF,TGCGCCAGCAGCTTGGAGCAGGCCTATGGCTACACCTTC,many,NA,TRBV5-1,TRBJ1-2
CSASRQETQYF,TGCAGTGCTAGCAGACAAGAGACCCAGTACTTC,many,NA,TRBV20-1,TRBJ2-5
CASKDGIFFGYF,TGTGCCAGCAAGGATGGTATTTTTTTTGGGTACTTC,NA,NA,TRBV6-1,TRBJ2-7
CASSISRSSYNEQFF,TGTGCCAGTAGTATTTCTAGAAGCTCCTACAATGAGCAGTTCTTC,few,NA,TRBV19,TRBJ2-1
CASCQGLLRYEQYF,TGTGCCAGCTGCCAGGGATTACTGCGCTACGAGCAGTACTTC,few,NA,TRBV6-1,TRBJ2-7
CAISGASGVNEQFF,TGTGCCATCAGCGGGGCTAGCGGGGTAAATGAGCAGTTCTTC,few,TRBD2,TRBV7-9,TRBJ2-1
CASSLGQAANYEQYF,TGTGCCAGCAGCTTGGGTCAGGCTGCCAATTACGAGCAGTACTTC,few,NA,TRBV5-5,TRBJ2-7
CAISEPGLAGGQQFF,TGTGCCATCAGTGAGCCGGGACTAGCGGGAGGGCAGCAGTTCTTC,NA,TRBD2,TRBV10-3,TRBJ2-1
CASSSRTGYYGYTF,TGTGCCAGCAGTTCCCGGACAGGGTACTATGGCTACACCTTC,many,TRBD1,TRBV12-3/TRBV12-4,TRBJ1-2
CASSPGTSGSRDEQFF,TGCGCCAGCAGCCCCGGGACTAGCGGGAGCCGGGATGAGCAGTTCTTC,many,TRBD2,TRBV5-1,TRBJ2-1